A single sample gave rise to the 26 T cell receptor beta chains below, sequenced in a study of T-cell memory formation after mild COVID-19 (dated by TCRdb to about 2021). The protocol used for the library was 5' RACE. The instrument was an Illumina NovaSeq 6000. TCRdb reran the public reads through fastp at Q25 and MiXCR, keeping productive beta chains. Entries are consolidated by CDR3 protein sequence, retaining the most common genes and DNA. The sample contains hundreds of thousands of distinct CDR3 sequences, under 25% of them found a single time. Roughly 13% of the sample lies in the top ten. Sequencing was carried out using PBMCs or a T cell subset sorted from them (not recorded which). The source is an adult woman who had mild COVID-19 (a few samples of this study predate the infection). The sample titles of this study are shuffled in the database, so cell type and time point are left out; the donor was told from shared clones.

This chain uses TRBV15 with TRBJ1-5; weak D call: TRBD1 (5 bases). Germline CDR1 reads LNHNV; CDR2 reads YYDKDF (reference sequence). This CDR3 comprises 14 residues. The V and J ends lost 2 bases and 4 bases respectively, with 9 bases between them. The DNA of the CDR3 is TGTGCCACCAGCAGACCTGAGGGGAATCAGCCCCAGCATTTT. Amino acid sequence: CATSRPEGNQPQHF.

This clonotype occurred a few times. The chain joins TRBV18 to TRBJ2-3; D unresolved. There are 14 residues in the CDR3. V was clipped by 3 bases and J by 2 bases, with 9 bases between them. Germline V gene sequence: CDR1 KGHSH, CDR2 LQKENI. The CDR3 bases are TGTGCCAGCTCACCTCAGACACCCACAGATACGCAGTATTTT. It translates to CASSPQTPTDTQYF.

The V gene is TRBV7-9, the J gene TRBJ2-5; D not resolved. The germline gives CDR1 SEHNR, CDR2 FQNEAQ (reference sequence). The CDR3 runs 13 residues. V lost 5 bases to trimming and J lost 2 bases, with 9 bases between them. The CDR3 DNA reads TGTGCCAGCAGCCCACCACCACAAGAGACCCAGTACTTC. Translation gives CASSPPPQETQYF.

The gene calls are TRBV7-6 and TRBJ2-3, with D unresolved. The CDR3 consists of 14 residues. V lost 1 base and J lost 2, with 7 bases in between. Per germline, CDR1 SGHVS and CDR2 FNYEAQ. CDR3 region: CASSLEGPTDTQYF. The CDR3 nucleotides are TGTGCCAGCAGCTTAGAGGGTCCCACAGATACGCAGTATTTT.

The chain carries TRBV12-3 or TRBV12-4 and TRBJ2-7; 9 nucleotides agree with TRBD1. The J segment lost 3 bases and the V segment lost 2 bases, leaving 11 bases of the junction unmatched. The CDR3 is made up of 17 amino acids. CDR3 sequence (DNA): TGTGCCAGCAGTTTAAGGCGGGACAGGGAGTCTTTCTACGAGCAGTACTTC. Its translation: CASSLRRDRESFYEQYF.

This chain connects TRBV18 to TRBJ2-2; TRBD1 aligns across 8 bases. This CDR3 spans 16 amino acids. Unmatched junction bases numbered 7, after V lost 3 bases and J lost 4 bases. Looked up from germline, CDR1 is KGHSH and CDR2 is LQKENI. CDR3 loop: CASSPPDRDVTGELFF. CDR3 nucleotides: TGTGCCAGCTCACCTCCGGACAGGGACGTCACCGGGGAGCTGTTTTTT.

This chain uses TRBV30 with TRBJ2-7, with D possibly TRBD2 on 6 matching bases. The CDR3 is 13 amino acids. The V gene lost 0 bases and the J gene lost 6 bases, with 12 bases spanning the gap. Germline values: CDR1 GTSNPN, CDR2 SVGIG (reference sequence). CDR3 sequence reads: CAWSVLAAREQYF. CDR3 in DNA: TGTGCCTGGAGTGTACTAGCAGCTCGCGAGCAGTACTTC.

This clonotype turned up a few times. The rearrangement joins TRBV7-2 to TRBJ2-2, with 12 bases identical to TRBD2. Trimming took 5 bases from V and 2 from J; bases not matched to a gene: 3. CDR3 length equals 16 residues. Germline CDR1 SGHTA, CDR2 FQGNSA. CDR3 bases: TGTGCCAGCAGCCCTGGACTAGCGGGAAACACCGGGGAGCTGTTTTTT. Translating gives CASSPGLAGNTGELFF.

The chain employs TRBV2 and TRBJ2-3; D gene ambiguous. V lost 8 bases and J lost 5, with 20 bases in between. Germline values: CDR1 SNHLY, CDR2 FYNNEI. There are 15 residues in the CDR3. CDR3 loop: CASRRASKPEDTQYF. The CDR3 DNA is TGTGCCAGCCGCCGGGCCTCGAAGCCTGAAGATACGCAGTATTTT.

The rearrangement uses TRBV9 and TRBJ2-3, with no clear D. CDR3 length: 13 amino acids. Between the trimmed V and J ends, which lost 0 bases and 3 bases, there was a span of 5 bases. Germline V gene sequence: CDR1 SGDLS, CDR2 YYNGEE. The CDR3 reads CASSVVPTDTQYF. The CDR3 DNA follows: TGTGCCAGCAGCGTAGTACCGACAGATACGCAGTATTTT.

In this sample, this clonotype turned up a few times. V gene TRBV12-3 or TRBV12-4 combines with J gene TRBJ2-5; D uncertain. Trimming pared 1 base from V and 2 bases from J, leaving 8 bases between. The CDR3 runs to 14 residues. CDR3 sequence reads: CASSLVSLQETQYF. The CDR3 nucleotides read TGTGCCAGCAGTTTAGTATCCCTACAAGAGACCCAGTACTTC.

V is TRBV27 and J is TRBJ2-7; D gene unclear. Germline values: CDR1 MNHEY, CDR2 SMNVEV (reference sequence). This CDR3 has 13 amino acids. V lost 0 bases to trimming and J lost 0 bases, with 3 bases between them. CDR3 amino acids: CASSLSYSYEQYF. The DNA of the CDR3 is TGTGCCAGCAGTTTATCCTACTCCTACGAGCAGTACTTC.

DNA for the CDR3: TGTGCCACCACTAACAGGGCTGGGGGCGGGGAGCTGTTTTTT. Translating gives CATTNRAGGGELFF. The rearrangement uses TRBV15 and TRBJ2-2; D is possibly TRBD1 (6 bases). The CDR3 spans 14 residues. CDR1 and CDR2 (germline): LNHNV, YYDKDF (reference sequence). V dropped 7 bases and J dropped 7 bases, with 16 bases sitting between them.

In this sample, this clonotype turned up many times. V is TRBV11-2 and J is TRBJ2-1, with 11 nucleotides matching TRBD2. Germline-derived CDR1 and CDR2 are SGHAT and FQNNGV. The CDR3 has 16 residues. V lost 4 bases and J lost 9; bases outside the gene matches: 11. CDR3 loop: CASSSRLAGGLREQFF. The CDR3 bases are TGTGCCAGCAGCTCCCGCCTAGCGGGAGGACTTCGTGAGCAGTTCTTC.

V gene TRBV10-3 combines with J gene TRBJ2-1, with TRBD2 matching 9 bases. Per germline, CDR1 ENHRY and CDR2 SYGVKD. The CDR3 covers 14 residues. Losses at the gene ends were 7 bases for V and 5 bases for J; bases not matched to a gene: 6. The CDR3 nucleotides are TGTGCCATCAAAGCGACTAGCGGAGACAATGAGCAGTTCTTC. It specifies CAIKATSGDNEQFF.

V gene TRBV3-1 combines with J gene TRBJ1-1, with D unclear. Trimming stripped 1 base from V and 1 base from J, with 10 bases between. Germline loops: CDR1 LGHDT, CDR2 YNNKEL (reference sequence). This CDR3 contains 15 residues. CDR3 nucleotide sequence: TGTGCCAGCAGCCAAGGTGACATTCGGAACACTGAAGCTTTCTTT. This sequence encodes CASSQGDIRNTEAFF.

The chain joins TRBV28 to TRBJ2-2; 7 bases are a match to TRBD1. V dropped 11 bases and J dropped 0; count of bases not matched to a gene: 6. The CDR3 runs 14 residues. Germline lookup yields CDR1 MDHEN and CDR2 SYDVKM. The CDR3: CAATQGANTGELFF. Here the CDR3 DNA reads TGTGCCGCAACCCAGGGGGCGAACACCGGGGAGCTGTTTTTT.

The genes are TRBV4-3 and TRBJ2-7, with D possibly TRBD2 on 6 matching bases. Germline CDR1 LGHNA, CDR2 YSLEER. The length of the CDR3 is 15 residues. Between the trimmed V and J ends, which lost 4 bases and 4 bases, there was a span of 17 bases. CDR3 in DNA: TGCGCCAGCAGCCGGCAAAGAGCGGGCGGATACGAGCAGTACTTC. Its translation: CASSRQRAGGYEQYF.

This clonotype came up many times. The chain recombines TRBV5-4 with TRBJ1-2; D gene ambiguous. This CDR3 has 12 residues. V lost 2 bases to trimming and J lost 6 bases, with 8 bases between them. Germline V gives CDR1 SGHNT, CDR2 YYREEE (reference sequence). CDR3 bases: TGTGCCAGCAGCTTCGGGCAGGATGGCTACACCTTC. The encoded protein is CASSFGQDGYTF.

V usage is TRBV29-1 and J usage is TRBJ1-1; 8 bases line up with TRBD1. Germline V gene data show CDR1 as SQVTM and CDR2 as ANQGSEA. The CDR3 is made up of 15 amino acids. V lost 7 bases to trimming and J lost 4 bases; unmatched junction nucleotides: 14. The CDR3 is CSAPGMTGVGTEAFF. The DNA of the CDR3 is TGCAGCGCCCCTGGGATGACAGGGGTAGGCACTGAAGCTTTCTTT.

The gene calls are TRBV5-1 and TRBJ2-7; TRBD2 matches 12 bases. CDR3 length: 15 amino acids. V was pared by 2 bases and J by 5 bases, with 5 bases of the junction left unmatched. Germline CDR1 reads SGHRS; CDR2 reads YFSETQ. The CDR3 coding sequence is TGCGCCAGCAGCTTTCTAGCGGGAGGGGTCGACGAGCAGTACTTC. As protein: CASSFLAGGVDEQYF. The full variable domain, with the rest looked up from reference TRBV5-1 and TRBJ2-7, is KAGVTQTPRYLIKTRGQQVTLSCSPISGHRSVSWYQQTPGQGLQFLFEYFSETQRNKGNFPGRFSGRQFSNSRSEMNVSTLELGDSALYLCASSFLAGGVDEQYFGPGTRLTVT.

This clonotype was found a few times. This chain uses TRBV27 with TRBJ2-1; 7 positions match TRBD1. This CDR3 comprises 15 residues. From germline, CDR1 is MNHEY and CDR2 SMNVEV (reference sequence). J gave up 5 bases and V 3 bases, and 7 bases lay outside the gene matches. CDR3 DNA sequence: TGTGCCAGCAGTTTTTGGGGACAGAAAGACAATGAGCAGTTCTTC. The encoded protein is CASSFWGQKDNEQFF.

This clonotype was seen a handful of times. The V call is TRBV24-1, the J call TRBJ2-1, with D perhaps TRBD1 (5 bases). The germline CDR1 and CDR2 sequences are KGHDR and SFDVKD. Trimming left V 8 bases short and J 8 bases short, with 21 bases between. This CDR3 has 15 amino acids. CDR3 coding DNA: TGTGCCACCAAGGGTAGTCAGGGCCGTATCGATGAGCAGTTCTTC. It translates to CATKGSQGRIDEQFF.

The chain has TRBV9 and TRBJ2-5; 9 positions match TRBD2. V lost 4 bases, J lost 5 bases, and 9 bases stayed unmatched. Germline assignment: CDR1 SGDLS and CDR2 YYNGEE. The CDR3 sequence is 15 residues long. CDR3 sequence reads: CASSRSGRTGETQYF. The CDR3 DNA is TGTGCCAGCAGCAGGAGCGGGAGGACTGGGGAGACCCAGTACTTC.

The V call is TRBV20-1, the J call TRBJ1-6, with D uncertain. Germline V gene lookup returns CDR1 DFQATT and CDR2 SNEGSKA (reference sequence). The V end lost 0 bases, the J end lost 0 bases, and 9 bases lay between the germline ends. The CDR3 has 16 amino acids. The CDR3 coding sequence is TGCAGTGCTAGAGATGCAGGTAGCTCCTATAATTCACCCCTCCACTTT. Its translation: CSARDAGSSYNSPLHF.

Only a few counts were recorded for this clonotype. This chain joins TRBV7-6 and TRBJ1-1; the match to TRBD1 covers 7 bases. The CDR3 has 16 residues. Germline values: CDR1 SGHVS, CDR2 FNYEAQ. V gave up 3 bases and J gave up 6 bases; unmatched junction bases: 13. CDR3 coding DNA: TGTGCCAGCAGCTTGGTCCAGGGGGGCTCGGAGGCTGAAGCTTTCTTT. This translates into CASSLVQGGSEAEAFF.